The rows below give T cell receptor beta chains drawn from one sample of a study of vaccination effects on CD4 cells after COVID-19. These TCRs' antigens remain unknown. TCRdb's copy holds only in-frame clones and misses some; the assay was immunoSEQ multiplex PCR. The table shows about 79,000 clones, with approximately 74% occurring only once. The input for sequencing was CD4+ T cells from PBMCs cultured with HCoV-229E spike peptides, taken before COVID-19 vaccination. The receptors here all came from a human donor who received a COVID-19 vaccine. CDR3s leave out the opening cysteine and the closing phenylalanine or tryptophan. A D gene is named only where the DNA matches it firmly.

d_call: NA; v_call: TRBV6-5; cdr3_length: 13; cdr3_aa: ASSPLAATNEKLF
d_call: NA; v_call: TRBV6-5; cdr3_length: 12; cdr3_aa: AGLGAINTGELF
d_call: NA; v_call: TRBV5-1; cdr3_length: 10; cdr3_aa: ASSFEGEKLF
d_call: NA; v_call: TRBV14; cdr3_length: 12; cdr3_aa: ASSQDLIQETQY
d_call: NA; v_call: TRBV5-1; cdr3_length: 14; cdr3_aa: ASSLEYWSSYNEQF
d_call: TRBD1; v_call: TRBV14; cdr3_length: 13; cdr3_aa: ASSQLTGGPYGYT
d_call: NA; v_call: TRBV6-6; cdr3_length: 10; cdr3_aa: ASSNQQQGAF
d_call: TRBD1; v_call: TRBV15; cdr3_length: 14; cdr3_aa: ATSKVRDRGWSGYT
d_call: NA; v_call: TRBV3-1/TRBV3-2; cdr3_length: 10; cdr3_aa: ASSQDQGKAF
d_call: TRBD1; v_call: TRBV6-4; cdr3_length: 13; cdr3_aa: ASSDSTGNFDGYT
d_call: TRBD1; v_call: TRBV19; cdr3_length: 13; cdr3_aa: ASSPGQVLTGELF
d_call: TRBD1; v_call: TRBV18; cdr3_length: 12; cdr3_aa: ASSPQGANTEAF
d_call: TRBD1; v_call: TRBV2; cdr3_length: 11; cdr3_aa: ASSLQGGSPLH
d_call: TRBD2; v_call: TRBV28; cdr3_length: 13; cdr3_aa: ASSTAGGLSGELF
d_call: TRBD1; v_call: TRBV6-6; cdr3_length: 11; cdr3_aa: ASRQGAAEPQH
d_call: TRBD1; v_call: TRBV9; cdr3_length: 13; cdr3_aa: ASSVGTGPQETQY
d_call: NA; v_call: TRBV5-6; cdr3_length: 13; cdr3_aa: ASSLDRVGTGELF
d_call: NA; v_call: TRBV5-1; cdr3_length: 13; cdr3_aa: ASSLGSVSYNEQF
d_call: TRBD1; v_call: TRBV27; cdr3_length: 12; cdr3_aa: ASSPRGISGELF
d_call: NA; v_call: TRBV18; cdr3_length: 11; cdr3_aa: ASSPTGPQPQH
d_call: NA; v_call: TRBV27; cdr3_length: 14; cdr3_aa: ASSFSWGFEGETQY
d_call: NA; v_call: TRBV2; cdr3_length: 12; cdr3_aa: ASSDRTANYGYT
d_call: NA; v_call: TRBV9; cdr3_length: 12; cdr3_aa: ASSVVQNTGELF
d_call: NA; v_call: TRBV11-2; cdr3_length: 10; cdr3_aa: ASSFARSEQF
d_call: NA; v_call: TRBV6-5; cdr3_length: 11; cdr3_aa: ASRTPGANTIY
d_call: NA; v_call: TRBV3-1/TRBV3-2; cdr3_length: 19; cdr3_aa: ASSQGAIFGEGPLYNSPLH
d_call: TRBD1; v_call: TRBV5-1; cdr3_length: 13; cdr3_aa: ASSLTGTGEETQY
d_call: NA; v_call: TRBV7-9; cdr3_length: 12; cdr3_aa: ASSPSPAGSPLH
d_call: TRBD2; v_call: TRBV10-1; cdr3_length: 15; cdr3_aa: ASSLGGLAGFQETQY
d_call: TRBD2; v_call: TRBV6-2/TRBV6-3; cdr3_length: 14; cdr3_aa: ASSFGLAGGQETQY
d_call: TRBD1; v_call: TRBV27; cdr3_length: 13; cdr3_aa: ASRGRQNSNQPQH
d_call: NA; v_call: TRBV5-1; cdr3_length: 14; cdr3_aa: ASSSGRSSSYNEQF
d_call: TRBD1; v_call: TRBV4-1; cdr3_length: 16; cdr3_aa: ASSRTDRGLSGANVLT
d_call: NA; v_call: TRBV3-1/TRBV3-2; cdr3_length: 12; cdr3_aa: ASSQTGSDTEAF
d_call: TRBD1; v_call: TRBV5-5; cdr3_length: 12; cdr3_aa: ASSRDRVADTQY
d_call: NA; v_call: TRBV2; cdr3_length: 13; cdr3_aa: ASGGEQTINQPQH
d_call: NA; v_call: TRBV6-6; cdr3_length: 10; cdr3_aa: AGGEENTEAF
d_call: NA; v_call: TRBV14; cdr3_length: 13; cdr3_aa: ASSQTSGLSEKLF
d_call: NA; v_call: TRBV19; cdr3_length: 11; cdr3_aa: ASSTGEGYGYT
d_call: NA; v_call: TRBV7-2; cdr3_length: 10; cdr3_aa: AGGDSYNEQF
d_call: NA; v_call: TRBV7-2; cdr3_length: 12; cdr3_aa: ASSYRARNNEQF
d_call: NA; v_call: TRBV24-1; cdr3_length: 12; cdr3_aa: ATSPGGAENIQY
d_call: NA; v_call: TRBV18; cdr3_length: 12; cdr3_aa: ASSRGSGTDTQY
d_call: NA; v_call: TRBV28; cdr3_length: 13; cdr3_aa: ASSFHAPFGYGYT
d_call: NA; v_call: TRBV30; cdr3_length: 11; cdr3_aa: AWSKRFYNEQF
d_call: NA; v_call: TRBV7-2; cdr3_length: 10; cdr3_aa: ASSFPGNTIY
d_call: TRBD2; v_call: TRBV24-1; cdr3_length: 13; cdr3_aa: ATSDHRLARETQY
d_call: NA; v_call: TRBV9; cdr3_length: 13; cdr3_aa: ASSAAGDSYNEQF
d_call: NA; v_call: TRBV27; cdr3_length: 12; cdr3_aa: ASSLGVGNSPLH
d_call: NA; v_call: TRBV12-3/TRBV12-4; cdr3_length: 11; cdr3_aa: ASSSTTNYGYT
d_call: TRBD1; v_call: TRBV6-5; cdr3_length: 14; cdr3_aa: ASSYSIGQGRETQY
d_call: NA; v_call: TRBV4-2; cdr3_length: 16; cdr3_aa: ASSQGLPPGLLKNIQY
d_call: TRBD1; v_call: TRBV29-1; cdr3_length: 10; cdr3_aa: SEQGAEETQY
d_call: TRBD2; v_call: TRBV3-1/TRBV3-2; cdr3_length: 15; cdr3_aa: ASSQDRGGSYQETQY
d_call: NA; v_call: TRBV7-2; cdr3_length: 11; cdr3_aa: ASSLVPGNGYT
d_call: NA; v_call: TRBV9; cdr3_length: 14; cdr3_aa: ASSVAVAGQRETQY
d_call: NA; v_call: TRBV3-1/TRBV3-2; cdr3_length: 16; cdr3_aa: ASSPYALQGRAGNTIY
d_call: NA; v_call: TRBV29-1; cdr3_length: 11; cdr3_aa: SVEGLANTEAF